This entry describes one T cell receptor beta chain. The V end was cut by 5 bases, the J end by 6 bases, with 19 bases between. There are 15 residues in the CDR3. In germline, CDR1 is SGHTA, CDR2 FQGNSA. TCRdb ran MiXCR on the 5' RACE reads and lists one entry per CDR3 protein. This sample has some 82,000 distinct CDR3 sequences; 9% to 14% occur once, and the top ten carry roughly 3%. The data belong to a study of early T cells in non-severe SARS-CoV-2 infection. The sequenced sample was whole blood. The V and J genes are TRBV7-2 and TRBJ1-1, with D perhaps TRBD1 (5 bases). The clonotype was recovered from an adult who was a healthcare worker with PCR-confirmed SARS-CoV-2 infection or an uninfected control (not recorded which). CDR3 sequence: CASSPRRGYVSEAFF. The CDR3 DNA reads TGTGCCAGCAGCCCGCGGCGGGGGTACGTATCTGAAGCTTTCTTT.